These T cell receptor beta chains were read from a single sample in a study of blood T cell repertoires in COVID-19. Only in-frame clones appear in the TCRdb table, and some are missing; sequencing was by immunoSEQ multiplex PCR. The sample holds 310,000 or so clones; around 86% are singletons and the top ten take around 1.4%. The sequencing sample was made of peripheral blood. The receptors stem from a man in his sixties or seventies with acute or convalescent COVID-19. Each CDR3 is given with its conserved first and last residue. The D gene is left open where the match is weak. Size is omitted from some rows. Given values are once, few, many or a class for expanded clones.

v_gene	d_gene	j_gene	abundance	CDR3nt	CDR3aa
TRBV23-1	NA	TRBJ2-2	NA	TGCGCCAGCGGGGTGGAGGGGGCGGGGACCGGGGAGCTGTTTTTT	CASGVEGAGTGELFF
TRBV7-8	TRBD2	TRBJ2-3	NA	TGTGCCAGCAGCTTAGAGCGGGGACCCACAGATACGCAGTATTTT	CASSLERGPTDTQYF
TRBV3-1/TRBV3-2	TRBD1	TRBJ1-4	NA	TGTGCCAGCAGCCAGGTGACAGGGAATGGCGAAAAACTGTTTTTT	CASSQVTGNGEKLFF
TRBV10-3	TRBD2	TRBJ2-3	NA	TGTGCCATCAGTACCTCGGGGGGAACAGATACGCAGTATTTT	CAISTSGGTDTQYF
TRBV7-2	NA	TRBJ2-2	NA	TGTGCCAGCAGCCCCAACAGGGCGAACACCGGGGAGCTGTTTTTT	CASSPNRANTGELFF
TRBV18	NA	TRBJ2-5	NA	TGTGCCAGCTCACCGTCCGGAGAGACCCAGTACTTC	CASSPSGETQYF
TRBV15	NA	TRBJ2-3	NA	TGTGCCACCAGCAGGGACTACACAGATACGCAGTATTTT	CATSRDYTDTQYF
TRBV18	NA	TRBJ1-3	few	TGTGCCAGCTCGCCTTCCGGTACCTCTGGAAACACCATATATTTT	CASSPSGTSGNTIYF
TRBV27	NA	TRBJ2-7	NA	TGTGCCACCACCGCTAGTGCGGCTCCCTACGAGCAGTACTTC	CATTASAAPYEQYF
TRBV27	TRBD2	TRBJ2-1	NA	TGTGCCAGCAGTGCCCTCGGACTAGCGGACAACAATGAGCAGTTCTTC	CASSALGLADNNEQFF
TRBV28	NA	TRBJ1-1	once	TGTGCCAGCAGTTTAGCTCGAGCTGAAGCTTTCTTT	CASSLARAEAFF
TRBV18	TRBD1	TRBJ2-7	NA	TGTGCCAGCTCACGGGGACAGGGGGCGTCCTACGAGCAGTACTTC	CASSRGQGASYEQYF
TRBV24-1	NA	TRBJ1-1	NA	TGTGCCACCAGTGATGAAAAGCATCGGGCTTTCTTT	CATSDEKHRAFF
TRBV28	NA	TRBJ2-3	once	TGTGCCAGCAGGAAGACGGGGGCAGATACGCAGTATTTT	CASRKTGADTQYF
TRBV9	TRBD2	TRBJ2-5	NA	TGTGCCAGCAGCGTGGGACTAGCGGAAGAGACCCAGTACTTC	CASSVGLAEETQYF
TRBV6-2/TRBV6-3	TRBD2	TRBJ2-1	NA	TGTGCCAGCAGTTACTCGATAGCGGGAGCCCTCGGCAATGAGCAGTTCTTC	CASSYSIAGALGNEQFF
TRBV4-1	NA	TRBJ2-3	NA	TGCGCCAGCAGCCAAGGCGGGACCCCCACAGATACGCAGTATTTT	CASSQGGTPTDTQYF
TRBV11-3	NA	TRBJ2-2	NA	TGTGCCAGCAGCTTAGGAGGGCCCGGGGAGCTGTTTTTT	CASSLGGPGELFF
TRBV10-3	NA	TRBJ2-1	once	TGTGCCATCAGCCGTGAGCCGCCAGGGGCTAATGAGCAGTTCTTC	CAISREPPGANEQFF
TRBV3-1/TRBV3-2	NA	TRBJ1-1	NA	TGTGCCAGCAGCCAGTCATACAGGGTGAACACTGAAGCTTTCTTT	CASSQSYRVNTEAFF
TRBV4-2	NA	TRBJ1-4	NA	TGTGCCAGCAGCCGGACTGGGCCTAATGAAAAACTGTTTTTT	CASSRTGPNEKLFF
TRBV5-5	TRBD1	TRBJ2-4	NA	TGTGCCAGCAGTTCGGACAGGTTAGCCAAAAACATTCAGTACTTC	CASSSDRLAKNIQYF
TRBV6-5	TRBD2	TRBJ2-7	NA	TGTGCCAGCAGTAGAACAGGGACTAGCGGGACCGAGCAGTACTTC	CASSRTGTSGTEQYF
TRBV29-1	NA	TRBJ2-2	NA	TGCAGCGTTGCGGGGGCGAACACCGGGGAGCTGTTTTTT	CSVAGANTGELFF
TRBV5-1	TRBD2	TRBJ2-5	NA	TGCGCCAGCAGCTTAATTCCCAGCGGGGGACCCATCCAAGAGACCCAGTACTTC	CASSLIPSGGPIQETQYF
TRBV7-2	TRBD2	TRBJ2-1	few	TGTGCCAGCAGCGCAGGTCGACTAGCGAGAGGAAACAATGAGCAGTTCTTC	CASSAGRLARGNNEQFF
TRBV15	NA	TRBJ2-1	NA	TGTGCCACCAGCAGAGAGTTCGGGAGAGTCAACAATGAGCAGTTCTTC	CATSREFGRVNNEQFF
TRBV19	TRBD1	TRBJ1-2	NA	TGTGCCAGTAGTACTGGGACAGTCTATGGCTACACCTTC	CASSTGTVYGYTF
TRBV7-2	NA	TRBJ2-7	NA	TGTGCCAGCAGCTTACTACTTGACTACGAGCAGTACTTC	CASSLLLDYEQYF
TRBV28	NA	TRBJ2-5	NA	TGTGCCAGCCGGCGGGCCCCCCAAGAGACCCAGTACTTC	CASRRAPQETQYF
TRBV19	TRBD1	TRBJ1-6	NA	TGTGCCAGTAGTGCGGGCGTCACAGGGGTCTCACCCCTCCACTTT	CASSAGVTGVSPLHF
TRBV6-4	NA	TRBJ1-2	NA	TGTGCCAGCAGTGACTCCTTTGCTAGGACTTTTGGCTACACCTTC	CASSDSFARTFGYTF